This entry is about one TCR beta chain. The data originate from a study of blood T cell repertoires in COVID-19. Study-level background: COVID-19 samples from acute and convalescent phases originated in the United States, Italy and Spain. PBMCs, B-cell-depleted T cells, or T cells provided the cDNA or gDNA that made up the material.

The junction had 11 bases not matched to a gene; V was cut back by 0 bases and J by 7 bases. Germline CDR1 is SEHNR and CDR2 is FQNEAQ (reference sequence). The CDR3 totals 17 residues. Authors' data handling: The assay estimated nucleated cells by amplifying reference gene primers. Produced via immunoSEQ multiplex PCR; TCRdb's table is partial and in-frame only. That table furnishes V, J and clone size, whereas the DNA furnished D and trimming. Seen here are 110,000 to 150,000 clones, around 83% observed once, and the top ten hold 3.5% to 5%. The TCR originated in a woman at least 80 years old with acute or convalescent COVID-19. Material for sequencing was peripheral blood. J is TRBJ2-1 and V is TRBV7-9; the match to TRBD1 covers 8 bases. The DNA for the CDR3 is TGTGCCAGCAGCTTAGCGTCGGGGGACAGGAAAAAAAATGAGCAGTTCTTC. This translates into CASSLASGDRKKNEQFF.